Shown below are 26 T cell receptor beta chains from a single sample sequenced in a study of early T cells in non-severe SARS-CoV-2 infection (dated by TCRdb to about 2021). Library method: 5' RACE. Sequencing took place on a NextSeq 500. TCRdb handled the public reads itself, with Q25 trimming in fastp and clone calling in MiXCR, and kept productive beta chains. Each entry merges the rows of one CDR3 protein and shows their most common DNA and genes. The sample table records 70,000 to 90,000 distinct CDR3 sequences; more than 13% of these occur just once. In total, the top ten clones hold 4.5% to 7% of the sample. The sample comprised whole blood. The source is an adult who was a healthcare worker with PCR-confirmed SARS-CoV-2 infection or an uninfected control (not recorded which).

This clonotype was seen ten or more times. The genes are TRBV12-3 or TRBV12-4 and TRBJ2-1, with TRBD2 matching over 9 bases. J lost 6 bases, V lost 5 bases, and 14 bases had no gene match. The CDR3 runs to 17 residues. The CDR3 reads CASSPRIAGEYFNEQFF. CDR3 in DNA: TGTGCCAGCAGTCCTCGGATAGCGGGAGAATATTTCAATGAGCAGTTCTTC.

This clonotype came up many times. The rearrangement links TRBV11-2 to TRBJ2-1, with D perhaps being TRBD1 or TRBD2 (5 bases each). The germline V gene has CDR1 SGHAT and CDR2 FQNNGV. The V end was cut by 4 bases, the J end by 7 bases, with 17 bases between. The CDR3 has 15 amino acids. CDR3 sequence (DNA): TGTGCCAGCAGCTCCCGGGACCGACTGGGAAATGAGCAGTTCTTC. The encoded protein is CASSSRDRLGNEQFF.

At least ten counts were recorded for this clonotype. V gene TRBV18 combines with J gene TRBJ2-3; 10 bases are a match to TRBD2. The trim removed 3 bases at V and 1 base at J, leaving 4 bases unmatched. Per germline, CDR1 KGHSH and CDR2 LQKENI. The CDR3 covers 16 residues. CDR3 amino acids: CASSPRLAGGTDTQYF. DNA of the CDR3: TGTGCCAGCTCACCCAGGCTAGCGGGAGGCACAGATACGCAGTATTTT.

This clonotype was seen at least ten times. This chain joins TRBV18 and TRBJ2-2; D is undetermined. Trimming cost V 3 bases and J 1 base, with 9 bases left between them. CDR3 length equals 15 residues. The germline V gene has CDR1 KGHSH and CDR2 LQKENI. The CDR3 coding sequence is TGTGCCAGCTCACCGATGGCAGAGAACACCGGGGAGCTGTTTTTT. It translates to CASSPMAENTGELFF. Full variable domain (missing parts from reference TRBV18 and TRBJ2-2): NAGVMQNPRHLVRRRGQEARLRCSPMKGHSHVYWYRQLPEEGLKFMVYLQKENIIDESGMPKERFSAEFPKEGPSILRIQQVVRGDSAAYFCASSPMAENTGELFFGEGSRLTVL.

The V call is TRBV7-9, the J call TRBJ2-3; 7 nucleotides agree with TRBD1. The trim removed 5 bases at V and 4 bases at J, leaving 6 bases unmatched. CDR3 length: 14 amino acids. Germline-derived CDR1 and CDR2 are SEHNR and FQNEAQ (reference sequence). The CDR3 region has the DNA TGTGCCAGCAGCCCCGATACAGGGGCAGATACGCAGTATTTT. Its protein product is CASSPDTGADTQYF.

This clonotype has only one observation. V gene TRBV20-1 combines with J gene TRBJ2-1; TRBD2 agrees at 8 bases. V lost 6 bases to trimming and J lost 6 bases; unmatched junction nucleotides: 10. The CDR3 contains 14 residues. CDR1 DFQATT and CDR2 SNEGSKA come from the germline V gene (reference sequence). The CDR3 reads CSAYTRTSSNEQFF. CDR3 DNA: TGCAGTGCCTACACTAGGACTAGCAGCAATGAGCAGTTCTTC.

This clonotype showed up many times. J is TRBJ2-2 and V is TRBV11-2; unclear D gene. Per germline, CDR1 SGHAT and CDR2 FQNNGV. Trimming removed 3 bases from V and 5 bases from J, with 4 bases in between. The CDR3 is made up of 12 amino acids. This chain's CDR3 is CASSFSTGELFF. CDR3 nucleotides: TGTGCCAGCAGCTTTAGTACCGGGGAGCTGTTTTTT.

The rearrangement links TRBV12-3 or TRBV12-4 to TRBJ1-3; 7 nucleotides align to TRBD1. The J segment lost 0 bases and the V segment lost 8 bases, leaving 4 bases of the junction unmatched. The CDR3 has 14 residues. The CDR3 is CASFDRDSGNTIYF. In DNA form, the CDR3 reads TGTGCCAGCTTCGACAGGGACTCTGGAAACACCATATATTTT.

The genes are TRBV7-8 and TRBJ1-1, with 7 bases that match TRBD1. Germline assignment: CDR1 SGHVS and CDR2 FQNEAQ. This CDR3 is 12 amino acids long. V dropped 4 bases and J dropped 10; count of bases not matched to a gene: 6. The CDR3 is CASSSSSGGAFF. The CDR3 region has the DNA TGTGCCAGCAGCTCGTCTTCAGGGGGAGCTTTCTTT.

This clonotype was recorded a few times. The CDR3 nucleotides are TGTGCCTGGAGTCGGGACACCCGAAACACCATATATTTT. Translation: CAWSRDTRNTIYF. The chain couples TRBV30 to TRBJ1-3, with D perhaps TRBD1 (6 bases). Between the trimmed V and J ends, which lost 2 bases and 5 bases, there was a span of 10 bases. Germline CDR1 GTSNPN, CDR2 SVGIG (reference sequence). This CDR3 has 13 amino acids.

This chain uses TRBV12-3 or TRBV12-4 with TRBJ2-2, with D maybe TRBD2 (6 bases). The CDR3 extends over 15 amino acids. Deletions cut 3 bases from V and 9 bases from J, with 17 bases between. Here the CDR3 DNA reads TGTGCCAGCAGTTTGGGTTTAGGAGGGGCCCGGGAGCTGTTTTTT. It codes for CASSLGLGGARELFF.

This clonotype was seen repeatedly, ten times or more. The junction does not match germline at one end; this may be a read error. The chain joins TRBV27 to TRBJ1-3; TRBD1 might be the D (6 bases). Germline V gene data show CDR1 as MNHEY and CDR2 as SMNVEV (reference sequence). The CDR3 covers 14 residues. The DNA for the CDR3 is TGTGCCAGCAGTTTACAGGGGTCTGAAAACACCATATATTTT. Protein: CASSLQGSENTIYF.

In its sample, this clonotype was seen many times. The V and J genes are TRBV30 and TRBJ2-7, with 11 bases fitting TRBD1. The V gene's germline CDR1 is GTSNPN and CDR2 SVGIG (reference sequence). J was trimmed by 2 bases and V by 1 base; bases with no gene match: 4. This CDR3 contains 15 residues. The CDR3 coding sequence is TGTGCCTGGAGTGCGGGGACAGGGGGTCCCTACGAGCAGTACTTC. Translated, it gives CAWSAGTGGPYEQYF. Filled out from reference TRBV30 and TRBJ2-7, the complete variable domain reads SQTIHQWPATLVQPVGSPLSLECTVEGTSNPNLYWYRQAAGRGLQLLFYSVGIGQISSEVPQNLSASRPQDRQFILSSKKLLLSDSGFYLCAWSAGTGGPYEQYFGPGTRLTVT.

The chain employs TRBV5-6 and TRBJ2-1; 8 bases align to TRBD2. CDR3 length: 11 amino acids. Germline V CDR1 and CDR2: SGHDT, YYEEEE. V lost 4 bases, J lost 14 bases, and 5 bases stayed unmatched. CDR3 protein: CASSGSGTEFF. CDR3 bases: TGTGCCAGCAGCGGTAGCGGGACGGAGTTCTTC.

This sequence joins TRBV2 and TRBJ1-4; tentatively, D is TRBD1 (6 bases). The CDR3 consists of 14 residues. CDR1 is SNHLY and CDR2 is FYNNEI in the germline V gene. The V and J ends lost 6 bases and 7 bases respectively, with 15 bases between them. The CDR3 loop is CASRPQGISEKLFF. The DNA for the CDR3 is TGTGCCAGCAGGCCACAGGGCATCAGTGAAAAACTGTTTTTT.

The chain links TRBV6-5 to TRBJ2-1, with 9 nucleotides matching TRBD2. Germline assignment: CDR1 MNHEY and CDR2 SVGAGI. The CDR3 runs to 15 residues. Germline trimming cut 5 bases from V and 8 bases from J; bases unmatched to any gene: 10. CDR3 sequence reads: CASSRIAGVKDEQFF. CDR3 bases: TGTGCCAGCAGTCGAATAGCGGGAGTCAAGGATGAGCAGTTCTTC.

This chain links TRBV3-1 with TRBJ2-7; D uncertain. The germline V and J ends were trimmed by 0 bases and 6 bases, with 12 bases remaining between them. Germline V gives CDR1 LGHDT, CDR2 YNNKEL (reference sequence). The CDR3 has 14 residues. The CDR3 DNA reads TGTGCCAGCAGCCAAGACCCCGGAGTTGGCGAGCAGTACTTC. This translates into CASSQDPGVGEQYF.

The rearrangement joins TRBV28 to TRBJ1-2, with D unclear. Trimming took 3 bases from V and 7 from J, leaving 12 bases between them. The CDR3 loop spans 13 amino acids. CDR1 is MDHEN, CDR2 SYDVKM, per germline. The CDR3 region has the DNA TGTGCCAGCAGTTTTAAAAGCTGGGGTGGCTACACCTTC. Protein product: CASSFKSWGGYTF.

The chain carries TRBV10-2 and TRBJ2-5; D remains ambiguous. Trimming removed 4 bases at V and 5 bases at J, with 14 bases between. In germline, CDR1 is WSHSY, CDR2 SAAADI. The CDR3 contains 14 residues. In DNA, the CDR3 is TGCGCCAGCAGTGCCCGGTTAGGAGACGAGACCCAGTACTTC. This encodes CASSARLGDETQYF.

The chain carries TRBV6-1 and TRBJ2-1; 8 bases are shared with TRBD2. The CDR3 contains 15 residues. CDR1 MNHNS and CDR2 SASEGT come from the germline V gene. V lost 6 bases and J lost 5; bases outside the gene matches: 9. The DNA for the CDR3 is TGTGCCAGCAGGACGAGCGGGAGAGGACACAATGAGCAGTTCTTC. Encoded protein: CASRTSGRGHNEQFF.

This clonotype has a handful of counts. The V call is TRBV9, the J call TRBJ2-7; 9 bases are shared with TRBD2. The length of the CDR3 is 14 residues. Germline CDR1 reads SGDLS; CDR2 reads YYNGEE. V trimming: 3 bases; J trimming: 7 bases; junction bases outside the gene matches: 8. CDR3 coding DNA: TGTGCCAGCAGCGCGGGACTAGCTCAGGGAGAGCAGTACTTC. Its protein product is CASSAGLAQGEQYF.

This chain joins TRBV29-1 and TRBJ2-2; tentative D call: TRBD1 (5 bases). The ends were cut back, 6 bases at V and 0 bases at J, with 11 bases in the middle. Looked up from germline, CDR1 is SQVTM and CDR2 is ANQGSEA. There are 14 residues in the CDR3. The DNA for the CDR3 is TGCAGCGTAAGGACAAGGACGAACACCGGGGAGCTGTTTTTT. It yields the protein CSVRTRTNTGELFF.

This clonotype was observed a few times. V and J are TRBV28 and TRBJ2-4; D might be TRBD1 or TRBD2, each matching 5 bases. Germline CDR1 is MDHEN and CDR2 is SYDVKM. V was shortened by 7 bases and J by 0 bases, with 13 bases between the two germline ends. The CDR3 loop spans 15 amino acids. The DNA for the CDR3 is TGTGCCAGCAAAGCAGGGACCCTAGCCAAAAACATTCAGTACTTC. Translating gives CASKAGTLAKNIQYF.

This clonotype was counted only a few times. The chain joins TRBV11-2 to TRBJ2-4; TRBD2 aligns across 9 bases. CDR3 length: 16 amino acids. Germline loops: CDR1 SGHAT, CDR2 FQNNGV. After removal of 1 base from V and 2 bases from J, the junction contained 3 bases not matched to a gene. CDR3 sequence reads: CASSLVGLAPKNIQYF. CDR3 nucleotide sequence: TGTGCCAGCAGCTTAGTTGGACTAGCGCCCAAAAACATTCAGTACTTC.

For the CDR3, the DNA is TGTGCCAGCACCTACACTAACTCTGGAAACACCATATATTTT. Residues: CASTYTNSGNTIYF. This chain links TRBV6-2 or TRBV6-3 with TRBJ1-3, with D uncertain. Germline-derived CDR1 and CDR2 are MNHEY and SVGEGT. This CDR3 has 14 amino acids. Trimming stripped 7 bases from V and 0 bases from J, with 10 bases between.

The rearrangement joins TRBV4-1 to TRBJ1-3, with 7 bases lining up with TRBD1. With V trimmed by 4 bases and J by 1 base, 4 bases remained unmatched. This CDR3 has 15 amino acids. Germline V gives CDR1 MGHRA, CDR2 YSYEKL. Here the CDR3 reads CASSLTGLSGNTIYF. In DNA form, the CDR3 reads TGCGCCAGCAGCCTGACAGGGTTGTCTGGAAACACCATATATTTT.